This entry is about one TCR beta chain. At one end, the junction sequence differs from germline, possibly due to a read error. This record comes from a study of tumor and adjacent non-tumor tissue in lung cancer. About the study: The cohort had 12 adenocarcinoma, a couple of squamous cell and 1 small cell patients. Aged about 31 to 76 years, patients included 10 men and five or six women with stage I to III disease.

TCRbeta libraries were built with three rounds of nested PCR, modified from ARM-PCR. TCRdb reanalysed the multiplex PCR reads using MiXCR and keeps one entry per CDR3 protein. The sample has around 79,000 distinct CDR3 sequences, approximately 72% seen once. No cell sorting was done before RNA was extracted from the tissue. What was sequenced was lung tumor tissue. The sequence derives from a woman between 40 and 50 years old with non-small cell lung cancer.

CDR3 region: CASSPTEAGNSPFHF. CDR3 sequence (DNA): TGTGCCAGCAGTCCTACCGAGGCAGGGAATTCACCCTTCCACTTT. The V gene is TRBV6-5, the J gene TRBJ1-6, with D possibly TRBD1 on 5 matching bases. Germline CDR1 reads MNHEY; CDR2 reads SVGAGI. The CDR3 contains 15 residues.